These 15 T cell receptor beta chains share one sample of origin, sequenced in a study of T-cell memory formation after mild COVID-19. One entry per CDR3 protein, called by TCRdb with MiXCR from the 5' RACE reads. The repertoire holds 190,000 or so distinct CDR3 sequences, approximately 10% seen once, with 3% to 3.5% in the top ten. The sample taken for sequencing was PBMCs or a T cell subset sorted from them (not recorded which). These receptors originate from a man aged 18 to 35 who had mild COVID-19 (a few samples of this study predate the infection). Cell type and time point are not known.

This clonotype was picked up a small number of times. This rearrangement joins TRBV12-3 or TRBV12-4 to TRBJ2-7, with 8 bases identical to TRBD1. The CDR3 totals 14 residues. The V gene end was trimmed by 6 bases and the J gene end by 6 bases; junction bases not matched to a gene: 10. The CDR3 is CASSLGQGASEQYV. The CDR3 bases are TGTGCCAGCAGCCTAGGACAGGGTGCCTCCGAGCAGTACGTC.

This clonotype was counted ten times or more. The V and J genes are TRBV9 and TRBJ1-2; D may be TRBD1 (5 bases). V was cut by 4 bases and J by 8 bases, with 15 bases left in between. Germline V gene lookup returns CDR1 SGDLS and CDR2 YYNGEE. The CDR3 is made up of 13 amino acids. The CDR3 DNA sequence: TGTGCCAGCAGCAGCACCACAAGGGACGGCTACACCTTC. The encoded protein is CASSSTTRDGYTF. Supplemented by reference TRBV9 and TRBJ1-2, the full variable domain reads DSGVTQTPKHLITATGQRVTLRCSPRSGDLSVYWYQQSLDQGLQFLIQYYNGEERAKGNILERFSAQQFPDLHSELNLSSLELGDSALYFCASSSTTRDGYTFGSGTRLTVV.

This clonotype was seen a few times. The V gene is TRBV11-1, the J gene TRBJ2-4; TRBD1 or TRBD2 may be the D gene (6 bases each). This CDR3 comprises 14 residues. Germline V gives CDR1 SGHAT, CDR2 FQDESV (reference sequence). V was trimmed by 3 bases and J by 5 bases, leaving 11 bases between them. This CDR3 is CASSFRGPENIQYF. The CDR3 region has the DNA TGTGCCAGCAGCTTTCGGGGGCCCGAAAACATTCAGTACTTC.

V and J are TRBV18 and TRBJ2-7; 11 bases are shared with TRBD1. This CDR3 region has 14 residues. In germline, CDR1 is KGHSH, CDR2 LQKENI. With 4 bases clipped from V and 5 bases from J, the junction kept 4 bases outside the gene matches. The CDR3 spells CASSLGQGADEQYF. Written as DNA, the CDR3 is TGTGCCAGCTCACTAGGACAGGGGGCTGACGAGCAGTACTTC.

V and J are TRBV7-3 and TRBJ2-7, with D perhaps TRBD1 (7 bases). This CDR3 has 14 residues. V gave up 5 bases and J gave up 0 bases, with 11 bases separating them. Looked up from germline, CDR1 is SGHTA and CDR2 is FQGTGA. The CDR3 nucleotides are TGTGCCAGCAGCCCAGGGGGGCCCTCCTACGAGCAGTACTTC. It is translated as CASSPGGPSYEQYF.

The chain has TRBV7-2 and TRBJ1-2; 10 bases line up with TRBD1. Germline V gives CDR1 SGHTA, CDR2 FQGNSA. The junction had 13 bases not matched to a gene; V was cut back by 7 bases and J by 5 bases. CDR3 length: 16 amino acids. The CDR3 loop is CASNPGQGPLVYGYTF. CDR3 DNA: TGTGCCAGCAACCCGGGACAGGGGCCATTAGTTTATGGCTACACCTTC.

This clonotype was picked up many times. The chain links TRBV29-1 to TRBJ2-5; 7 bases map to TRBD2. The CDR3 loop spans 14 amino acids. V dropped 7 bases and J dropped 0; count of bases not matched to a gene: 8. The germline gives CDR1 SQVTM, CDR2 ANQGSEA. CDR3 loop: CSAPVGGYQETQYF. CDR3 DNA: TGCAGCGCCCCCGTGGGGGGGTACCAAGAGACCCAGTACTTC.

This clonotype was counted only a few times. The gene calls are TRBV7-2 and TRBJ1-3; TRBD1 agrees at 8 bases. V was pared by 4 bases and J by 0 bases, with 5 bases of the junction left unmatched. The germline gives CDR1 SGHTA, CDR2 FQGNSA. The length of the CDR3 is 16 residues. The CDR3 DNA reads TGTGCCAGCAGCTCGGGACAGGCTTTCTCTGGAAACACCATATATTTT. Translating gives CASSSGQAFSGNTIYF.

This sequence joins TRBV12-3 or TRBV12-4 and TRBJ2-3; TRBD2 matches at 11 bases. After removal of 3 bases from V and 5 bases from J, the junction contained 4 bases not matched to a gene. This CDR3 region has 15 residues. The CDR3 coding sequence is TGTGCCAGCAGTTTTCTAGCGGGGGGAGGAGATACGCAGTATTTT. This encodes CASSFLAGGGDTQYF.

The chain's CDR3 is CSARTPGSSGNTIYF. The CDR3 coding sequence is TGCAGTGCTAGAACCCCCGGGAGTTCCGGAAACACCATATATTTT. The V call is TRBV20-1, the J call TRBJ1-3, with D uncertain. Germline V lookup: CDR1 DFQATT, CDR2 SNEGSKA (reference sequence). The V end was cut by 2 bases, the J end by 4 bases, with 15 bases between. CDR3 size: 15 residues.

As concerns this clonotype: Mismatch with germline at one junction end may stem from a read error. The chain employs TRBV2 and TRBJ2-1; weak D call: TRBD1 (5 bases). This CDR3 has 13 amino acids. Germline CDR1 and CDR2: SNHLY and FYNNEI. CDR3 protein: CASSESWTLISQF. The CDR3, as DNA: TGTGCCAGCAGTGAAAGCTGGACACTAATCTCTCAATTC.

This rearrangement joins TRBV18 to TRBJ2-7; weak D call: TRBD2 (5 bases). Germline V gives CDR1 KGHSH, CDR2 LQKENI. V was cut by 3 bases and J by 3 bases, with 9 bases left in between. This CDR3 region has 13 residues. CDR3 in amino acids: CASSPGANYEQYV. DNA of the CDR3: TGTGCCAGCTCACCGGGAGCTAACTACGAGCAGTACGTC.

This clonotype was observed many times. The CDR3 DNA follows: TGCGCCAGCAGCACCGGGACTAGCGGGGGGATTGAGCAGTTCTTC. It encodes CASSTGTSGGIEQFF. V is TRBV5-1 and J is TRBJ2-1; 15 positions match TRBD2. With V trimmed by 4 bases and J by 9 bases, 5 bases remained unmatched. Per germline, CDR1 SGHRS and CDR2 YFSETQ. The CDR3 is 15 residues long.

V and J are TRBV7-3 and TRBJ2-3; 10 positions agree with TRBD1. V shed 2 bases, J shed 6 bases, and the junction held 8 bases outside the gene matches. CDR1 and CDR2 (germline): SGHTA, FQGTGA. This CDR3 has 16 amino acids. CDR3 DNA sequence: TGTGCCAGCAGCTTAGGCGGGACAGGGGCCGGGGATACGCAGTATTTT. It translates to CASSLGGTGAGDTQYF.

This clonotype has only a few counts. The rearrangement links TRBV7-2 to TRBJ1-2; tentative D call: TRBD1 (6 bases). The V gene's germline CDR1 is SGHTA and CDR2 FQGNSA. The CDR3 runs 14 residues. V was trimmed by 5 bases and J by 5 bases, leaving 15 bases between them. Written as DNA, the CDR3 is TGTGCCAGCAGCGTAGATGTACAGGGTTATGGCTACACCTTC. Amino acid sequence: CASSVDVQGYGYTF.